This T cell receptor beta chain was recorded in a study of blood T cell repertoires in COVID-19. Study-wide context: In each case, the material was cDNA or gDNA derived from T cells, B-cell-depleted T cells, or PBMCs.

V lost 8 bases, J lost 5 bases, and 9 bases lay in between. Germline CDR1 is MNHEY and CDR2 is SVGAGI. There are 11 residues in the CDR3. Under the authors' procedure: Estimated nucleated cell counts came from reference gene primer amplification. Assay: immunoSEQ multiplex PCR; the TCRdb copy retains only in-frame clones and omits some. The V and J calls and clone size are taken from that table; D and trimming were inferred from the DNA. The sample includes 250,000 to 300,000 clones, over 75% seen only once; the top ten take around 1.1%. Residents of about two dozen US areas, aged about 18 to 95 years, made up the participants. The recovered donors of Cohort 3 showed two negative PCRs, clearance, or symptom resolution.

The gene calls are TRBV6-5 and TRBJ1-2, with D maybe TRBD1 (5 bases). The specimen sequenced was PBMCs or T cells enriched from blood (not recorded which). The TCR originated in a woman aged 25-40 years who had recovered from COVID-19. CDR3 sequence reads: CASGAGYGYTF. CDR3 coding DNA: TGTGCCAGCGGGGCCGGTTATGGCTACACCTTC.